This T cell receptor (beta chain) was captured by sequencing in a study of T-cell memory formation after mild COVID-19. Study-level points and caveats: Contracting CD8+ clones were enriched in EMRA, CD4+ mainly in CM and EM.

The authors produced TCR alpha and TCR beta cDNA libraries with sample barcodes and UMIs by 5'RACE using constant-segment primers. One entry per CDR3 protein, called by TCRdb with MiXCR from the 5' RACE reads. The sample lists some 290,000 distinct CDR3 sequences; about 16% were seen once. A few counts support this clonotype. Its antigen remains unidentified. This TCR came from a man aged 18-30 years who had mild COVID-19 (a few samples of this study predate the infection). Cell type and time point are not known. Specimen: PBMCs or a T cell subset sorted from them (not recorded which).

CDR3: CASASGQGDEKLFF. CDR3 DNA sequence: TGTGCCAGCGCCTCGGGCCAAGGGGATGAAAAACTGTTTTTT. The chain links TRBV6-1 to TRBJ1-4; D might be TRBD1 (5 bases). CDR1 is MNHNS, CDR2 SASEGT, per germline. CDR3 size: 14 residues. The V gene lost 8 bases and the J gene lost 6 bases, with 16 bases spanning the gap.